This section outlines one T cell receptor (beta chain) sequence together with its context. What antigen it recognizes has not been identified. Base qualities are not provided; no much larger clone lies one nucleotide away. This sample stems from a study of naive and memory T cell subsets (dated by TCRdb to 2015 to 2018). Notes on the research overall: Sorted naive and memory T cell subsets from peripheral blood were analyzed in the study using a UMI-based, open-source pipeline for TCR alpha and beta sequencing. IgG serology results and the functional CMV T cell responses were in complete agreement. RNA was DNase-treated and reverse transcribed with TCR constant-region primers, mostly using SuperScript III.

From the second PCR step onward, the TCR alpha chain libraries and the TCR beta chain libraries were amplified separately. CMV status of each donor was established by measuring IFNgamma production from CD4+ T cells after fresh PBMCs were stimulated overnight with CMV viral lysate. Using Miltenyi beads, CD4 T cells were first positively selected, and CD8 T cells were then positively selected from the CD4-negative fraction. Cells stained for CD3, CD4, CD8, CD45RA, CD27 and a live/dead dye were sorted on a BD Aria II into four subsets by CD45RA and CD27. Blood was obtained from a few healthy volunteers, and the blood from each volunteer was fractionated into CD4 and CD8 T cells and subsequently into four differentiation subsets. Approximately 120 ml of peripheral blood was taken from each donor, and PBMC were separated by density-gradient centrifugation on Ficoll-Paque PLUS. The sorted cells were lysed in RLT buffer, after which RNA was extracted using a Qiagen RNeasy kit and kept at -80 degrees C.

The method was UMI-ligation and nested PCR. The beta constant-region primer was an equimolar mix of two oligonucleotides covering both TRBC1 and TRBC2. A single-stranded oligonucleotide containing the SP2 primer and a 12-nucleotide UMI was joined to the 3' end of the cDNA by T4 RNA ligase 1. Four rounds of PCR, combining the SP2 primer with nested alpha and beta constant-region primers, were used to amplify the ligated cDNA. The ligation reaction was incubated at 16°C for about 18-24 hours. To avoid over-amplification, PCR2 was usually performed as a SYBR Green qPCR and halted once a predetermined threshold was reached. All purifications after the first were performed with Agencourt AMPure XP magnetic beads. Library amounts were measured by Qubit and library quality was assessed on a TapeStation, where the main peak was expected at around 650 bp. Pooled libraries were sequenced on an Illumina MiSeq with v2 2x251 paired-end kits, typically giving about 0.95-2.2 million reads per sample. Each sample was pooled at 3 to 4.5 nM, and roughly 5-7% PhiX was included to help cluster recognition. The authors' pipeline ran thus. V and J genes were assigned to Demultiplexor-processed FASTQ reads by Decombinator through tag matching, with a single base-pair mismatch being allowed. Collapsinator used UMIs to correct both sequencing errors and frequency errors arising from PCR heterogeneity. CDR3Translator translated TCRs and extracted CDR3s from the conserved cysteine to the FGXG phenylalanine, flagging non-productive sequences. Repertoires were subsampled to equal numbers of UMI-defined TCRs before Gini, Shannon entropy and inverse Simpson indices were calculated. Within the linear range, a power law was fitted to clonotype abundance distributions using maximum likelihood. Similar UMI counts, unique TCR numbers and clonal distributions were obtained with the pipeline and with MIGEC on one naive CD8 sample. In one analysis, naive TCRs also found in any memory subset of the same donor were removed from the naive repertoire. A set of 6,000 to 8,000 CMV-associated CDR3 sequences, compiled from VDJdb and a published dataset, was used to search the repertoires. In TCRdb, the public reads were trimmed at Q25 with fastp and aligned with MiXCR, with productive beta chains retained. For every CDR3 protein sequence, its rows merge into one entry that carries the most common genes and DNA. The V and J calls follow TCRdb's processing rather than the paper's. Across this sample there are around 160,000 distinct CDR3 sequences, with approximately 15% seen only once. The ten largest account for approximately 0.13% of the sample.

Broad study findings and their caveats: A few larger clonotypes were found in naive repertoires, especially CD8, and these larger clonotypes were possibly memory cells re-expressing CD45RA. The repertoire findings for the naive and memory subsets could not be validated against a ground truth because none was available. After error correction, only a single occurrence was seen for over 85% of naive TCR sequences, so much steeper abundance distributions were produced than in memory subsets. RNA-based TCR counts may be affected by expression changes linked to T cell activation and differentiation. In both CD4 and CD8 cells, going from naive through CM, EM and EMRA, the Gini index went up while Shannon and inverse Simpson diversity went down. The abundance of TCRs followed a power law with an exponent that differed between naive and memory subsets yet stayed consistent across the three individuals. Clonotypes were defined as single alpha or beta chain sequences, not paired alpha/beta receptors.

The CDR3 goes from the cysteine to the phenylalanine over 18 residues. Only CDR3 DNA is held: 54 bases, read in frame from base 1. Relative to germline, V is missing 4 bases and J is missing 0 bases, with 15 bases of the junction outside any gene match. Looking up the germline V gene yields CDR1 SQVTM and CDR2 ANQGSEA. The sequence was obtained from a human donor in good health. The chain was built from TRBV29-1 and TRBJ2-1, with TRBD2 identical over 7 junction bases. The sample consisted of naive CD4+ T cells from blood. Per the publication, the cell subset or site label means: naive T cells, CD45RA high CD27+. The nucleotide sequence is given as TGCAGCGTTGCTGGGGTCGGTGGGGGAGGGAGCTCCTACAATGAGCAGTTCTTC. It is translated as CSVAGVGGGGSSYNEQFF.